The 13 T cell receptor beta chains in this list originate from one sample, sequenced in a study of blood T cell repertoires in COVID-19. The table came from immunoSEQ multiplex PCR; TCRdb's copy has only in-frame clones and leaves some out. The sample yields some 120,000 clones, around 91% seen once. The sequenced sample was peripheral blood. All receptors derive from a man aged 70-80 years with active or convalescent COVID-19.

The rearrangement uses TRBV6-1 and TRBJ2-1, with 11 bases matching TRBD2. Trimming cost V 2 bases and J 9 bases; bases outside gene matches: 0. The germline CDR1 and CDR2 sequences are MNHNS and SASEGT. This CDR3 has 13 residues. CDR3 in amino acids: CASSELAGGEQFF. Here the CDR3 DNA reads TGTGCCAGCAGTGAACTAGCGGGAGGTGAGCAGTTCTTC.

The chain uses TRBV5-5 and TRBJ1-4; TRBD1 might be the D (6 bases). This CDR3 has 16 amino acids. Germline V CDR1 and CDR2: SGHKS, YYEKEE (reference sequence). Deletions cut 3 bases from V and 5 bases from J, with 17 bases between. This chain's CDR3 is CASSWGLGEGNEKLFF. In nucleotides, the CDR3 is TGTGCCAGCAGCTGGGGGCTGGGGGAGGGAAATGAAAAACTGTTTTTT.

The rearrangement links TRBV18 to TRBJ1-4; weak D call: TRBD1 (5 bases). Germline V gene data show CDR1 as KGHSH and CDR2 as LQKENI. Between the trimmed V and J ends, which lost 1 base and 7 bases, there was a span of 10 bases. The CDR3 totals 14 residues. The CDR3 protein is CASSPQGSGEKLFF. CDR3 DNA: TGTGCCAGCTCACCACAGGGGTCGGGTGAAAAACTGTTTTTT.

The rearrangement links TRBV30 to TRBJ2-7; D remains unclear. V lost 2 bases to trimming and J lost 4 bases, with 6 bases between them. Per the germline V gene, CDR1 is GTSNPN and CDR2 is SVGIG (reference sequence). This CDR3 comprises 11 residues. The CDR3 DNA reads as TGTGCCTGGAGTTACGCGTACGAGCAGTACTTC. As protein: CAWSYAYEQYF.

The CDR3 loop reads CASSPRGTSGGWSSYNEQFF. The CDR3, as DNA: TGTGCCAGTAGTCCGAGGGGGACTAGCGGAGGATGGAGCTCCTACAATGAGCAGTTCTTC. The chain carries TRBV19 and TRBJ2-1; 11 positions match TRBD2. The V and J ends lost 5 bases and 0 bases, in that order; junction bases with no gene match: 15. Per germline, CDR1 LNHDA and CDR2 SQIVND (reference sequence). The CDR3 contains 20 residues.

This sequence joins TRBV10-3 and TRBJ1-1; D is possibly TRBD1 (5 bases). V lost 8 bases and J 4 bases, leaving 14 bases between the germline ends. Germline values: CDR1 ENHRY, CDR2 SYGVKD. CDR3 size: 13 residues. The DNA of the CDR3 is TGTGCCATCTCCCAGGGAGGTTTCACTGAAGCTTTCTTT. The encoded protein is CAISQGGFTEAFF.

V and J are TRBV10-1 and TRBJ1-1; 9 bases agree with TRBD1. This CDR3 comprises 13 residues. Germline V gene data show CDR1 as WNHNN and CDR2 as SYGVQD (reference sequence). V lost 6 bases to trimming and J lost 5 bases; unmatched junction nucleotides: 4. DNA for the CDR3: TGCGCCAGCAGAGAGACAGGGGGAACTGAAGCTTTCTTT. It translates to CASRETGGTEAFF.

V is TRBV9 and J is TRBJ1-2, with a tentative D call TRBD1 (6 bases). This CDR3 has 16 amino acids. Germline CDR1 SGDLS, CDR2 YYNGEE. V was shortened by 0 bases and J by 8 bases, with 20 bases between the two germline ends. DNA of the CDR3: TGTGCCAGCAGCGTAGGTACAGGGAAAGGCTTAGAGGGCTACACCTTC. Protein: CASSVGTGKGLEGYTF.

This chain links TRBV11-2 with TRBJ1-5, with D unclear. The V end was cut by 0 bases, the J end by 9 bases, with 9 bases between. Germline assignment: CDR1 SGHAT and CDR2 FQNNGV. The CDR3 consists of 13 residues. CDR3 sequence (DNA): TGTGCCAGCAGCTTAGACAGTGGGCGGCCCCAGCATTTT. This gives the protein CASSLDSGRPQHF.

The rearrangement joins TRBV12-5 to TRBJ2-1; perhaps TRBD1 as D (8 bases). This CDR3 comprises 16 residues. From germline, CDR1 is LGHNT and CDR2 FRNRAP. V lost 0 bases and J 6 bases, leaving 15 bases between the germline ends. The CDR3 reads CASGLVQGEGLNEQFF. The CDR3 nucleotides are TGTGCTAGTGGTTTGGTACAGGGGGAGGGCCTCAATGAGCAGTTCTTC.

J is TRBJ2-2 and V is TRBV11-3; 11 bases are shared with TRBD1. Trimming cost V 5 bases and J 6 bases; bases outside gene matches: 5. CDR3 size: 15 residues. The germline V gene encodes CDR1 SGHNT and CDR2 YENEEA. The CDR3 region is CASSIGQGAAGELFF. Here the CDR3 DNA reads TGTGCCAGCAGCATCGGACAGGGGGCTGCCGGGGAGCTGTTTTTT.

The chain's CDR3 is CASSPGTSGRSSYNEQFF. The CDR3 DNA is TGCGCCAGCAGCCCCGGGACTAGCGGGAGGAGCTCCTACAATGAGCAGTTCTTC. The chain couples TRBV5-1 to TRBJ2-1; 15 positions match TRBD2. The CDR3 consists of 18 residues. CDR1 is SGHRS, CDR2 YFSETQ, per germline. Germline trimming cut 4 bases from V and 0 bases from J; bases unmatched to any gene: 5.

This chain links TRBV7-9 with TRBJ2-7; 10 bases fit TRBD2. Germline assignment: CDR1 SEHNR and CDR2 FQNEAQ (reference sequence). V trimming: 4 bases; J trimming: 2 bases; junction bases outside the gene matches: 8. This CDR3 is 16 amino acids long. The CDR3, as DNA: TGTGCCAGCAGCTCGCCTACTAGCGGGACTGCCTACGAGCAGTACTTC. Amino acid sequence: CASSSPTSGTAYEQYF.